The rows below give T cell receptor beta chains drawn from one sample of a study of blood T cell repertoires in COVID-19. Using immunoSEQ multiplex PCR, the repertoire was profiled, and TCRdb retains in-frame clones only, with some absent. The table records about 310,000 clones, around 87% of them present only once. Sequences were obtained from peripheral blood. Receptors were obtained from a woman in her 50s who had recovered from COVID-19. Each CDR3 is given with its conserved first and last residue. The D gene is left open where the match is weak. Clone sizes are given selectively: once, few, many, or a class where the clone is expanded.

V gene	D gene	CDR3 length	J gene	clone size	CDR3 DNA	CDR3 protein
TRBV6-2/TRBV6-3	NA	13	TRBJ2-5	NA	TGTGCCAGCAGTTACCACAGGGTTGAGACCCAGTACTTC	CASSYHRVETQYF
TRBV3-1/TRBV3-2	NA	15	TRBJ2-3	NA	TGTGCCAGCAGCCAAGGCGGGGCCTCCCGGAATACGCAGTATTTT	CASSQGGASRNTQYF
TRBV7-2	TRBD1	13	TRBJ1-2	few	TGTGCCAGCAGCGTTTGGACAGGGCATGGCTACACCTTC	CASSVWTGHGYTF
TRBV7-2	NA	14	TRBJ2-7	NA	TGTGCCAGCAGCCCCTCCGGGGTGCTAATCGAGCAGTACTTC	CASSPSGVLIEQYF
TRBV7-3	NA	15	TRBJ2-5	few	TGTGCCAGCAGCCCTTGGGGGCTAAACCGTGAGACCCAGTACTTC	CASSPWGLNRETQYF
TRBV5-4	NA	14	TRBJ2-5	NA	TGTGCCAGCAGCTTTTTAAGCGAGCGCAAGCCCCAGTACTTC	CASSFLSERKPQYF
TRBV19	NA	14	TRBJ1-1	NA	TGTGCCAGTAGTATCGGGGTCGCGAACACTGAAGCTTTCTTT	CASSIGVANTEAFF
TRBV15	NA	14	TRBJ2-5	NA	TGTGCCACCAGCAGAGATCGAGTCCGAGAGACCCAGTACTTC	CATSRDRVRETQYF
TRBV19	NA	15	TRBJ1-5	NA	TGTGCCAGTAGTATATTAGGGGATTCCTATCAGCCCCAGCATTTT	CASSILGDSYQPQHF
TRBV5-1	NA	14	TRBJ2-1	NA	TGCGCCAGCAGCCTCAGCAACAGGGCCAATGAGCAGTTCTTC	CASSLSNRANEQFF
TRBV3-1/TRBV3-2	NA	17	TRBJ1-6	NA	TGTGCCAGCAGCCAAGCCCCGGCGGGGGCCTATAATTCACCCCTCCACTTT	CASSQAPAGAYNSPLHF